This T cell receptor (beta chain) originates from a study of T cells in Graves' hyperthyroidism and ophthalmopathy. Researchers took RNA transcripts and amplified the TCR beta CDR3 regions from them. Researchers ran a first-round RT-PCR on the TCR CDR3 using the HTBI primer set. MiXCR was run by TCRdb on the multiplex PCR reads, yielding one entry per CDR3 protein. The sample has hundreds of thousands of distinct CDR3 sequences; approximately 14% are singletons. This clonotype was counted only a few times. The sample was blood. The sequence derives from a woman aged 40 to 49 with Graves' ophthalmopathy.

The CDR3 DNA is TGTGCCAGCTCACCCACAGGGGGCGATACCTATGGCTACACCTTC. Its protein product is CASSPTGGDTYGYTF. The rearrangement uses TRBV18 and TRBJ1-2; 9 bases fit TRBD1. J gave up 4 bases and V 3 bases, and 6 bases lay outside the gene matches. CDR1 is KGHSH, CDR2 LQKENI, per germline. This CDR3 is built from 15 residues.